This is a list of T cell receptor beta chains from one sample in a study of blood T cell repertoires in COVID-19. Some clones are missing from TCRdb's copy, which holds only in-frame ones; the method was immunoSEQ multiplex PCR. The sample consists of roughly 330,000 clones, around 87% of them appearing once. Sequenced sample: peripheral blood. These receptors all stem from a woman in her forties or fifties with active or convalescent COVID-19. Each CDR3 is given with its conserved first and last residue. The D gene is left open where the match is weak. Where a row states a size, it is once, few, many or the class of an expanded clone; other rows omit it.

v_call,d_call,clone_size,j_call,cdr3_length,cdr3_aa,cdr3_nt
TRBV7-9,TRBD1,-,TRBJ1-4,15,CASSASGGPNEKLFF,TGTGCCAGCAGCGCCTCAGGGGGGCCTAATGAAAAACTGTTTTTT
TRBV25-1,TRBD2,-,TRBJ2-1,16,CASSELAGRANNEQFF,TGTGCCAGCAGTGAATTAGCAGGGAGGGCCAACAATGAGCAGTTCTTC
TRBV2,-,-,TRBJ1-2,12,CASEIARDGYTF,TGTGCCAGCGAGATCGCGAGGGATGGCTACACCTTC
TRBV18,-,once,TRBJ1-1,17,CASSLRISVTRNTEAFF,TGTGCCAGCTCACTACGTATATCCGTTACCAGGAACACTGAAGCTTTCTTT
TRBV19,TRBD2,-,TRBJ2-7,17,CASSPTSGGPRPYEQYF,TGTGCCAGTAGCCCCACTAGCGGGGGGCCTCGACCCTACGAGCAGTACTTC
TRBV7-8,-,-,TRBJ2-4,17,CASSLGGQTLAKNIQYF,TGTGCCAGCAGCTTAGGGGGCCAGACCCTAGCCAAAAACATTCAGTACTTC
TRBV19,TRBD2,-,TRBJ2-1,13,CASSRSGTNEQFF,TGTGCCAGTAGCCGTAGCGGGACGAATGAGCAGTTCTTC
TRBV15,TRBD1,-,TRBJ2-5,15,CATSRAGDRKETQYF,TGTGCCACCAGCAGAGCAGGGGACAGAAAAGAGACCCAGTACTTC
TRBV24-1,-,-,TRBJ2-6,15,CATSGVGAGANVLTF,TGTGCCACCAGTGGGGTGGGAGCTGGGGCCAACGTCCTGACTTTC
TRBV29-1,-,-,TRBJ2-7,9,CSVVDEQYF,TGCAGCGTTGTAGACGAGCAGTACTTC
TRBV29-1,-,-,TRBJ2-7,11,CSVEESYEQYF,TGCAGCGTTGAAGAGAGCTACGAGCAGTACTTC
TRBV3-1/TRBV3-2,-,-,TRBJ2-2,14,CASSQESWGGELFF,TGTGCCAGCAGCCAAGAAAGTTGGGGCGGAGAGCTGTTTTTT
TRBV4-2,-,-,TRBJ1-1,20,CASSQELRVFPINKNTEAFF,TGTGCCAGCAGCCAAGAACTCAGGGTGTTCCCGATAAATAAGAACACTGAAGCTTTCTTT
TRBV20-1,-,-,TRBJ1-5,14,CSASRGQVNQPQHF,TGCAGTGCTAGTAGAGGACAAGTCAATCAGCCCCAGCATTTT
TRBV7-2,TRBD1,-,TRBJ1-5,13,CASSKDRNQPQHF,TGTGCCAGCAGCAAGGACAGGAATCAGCCCCAGCATTTT
TRBV15,TRBD1,-,TRBJ2-2,14,CATSRAQGVGELFF,TGTGCCACCAGCAGAGCGCAGGGGGTCGGGGAGCTGTTTTTT
TRBV3-1/TRBV3-2,-,few,TRBJ1-3,16,CASSQIQAPSGNTIYF,TGTGCCAGCAGCCAGATACAGGCCCCCTCTGGAAACACCATATATTTT
TRBV7-2,TRBD2,-,TRBJ2-3,15,CASSWTSGGGDTQYF,TGTGCCAGCAGCTGGACTAGCGGGGGAGGAGATACGCAGTATTTT
TRBV19,-,-,TRBJ2-3,14,CASSIDSGPDTQYF,TGTGCCAGTAGTATCGATAGCGGTCCAGATACGCAGTATTTT
TRBV18,-,-,TRBJ1-5,15,CASSPTGDRNQPQHF,TGTGCCAGCTCACCAACGGGGGACCGGAATCAGCCCCAGCATTTT
TRBV3-1/TRBV3-2,-,-,TRBJ1-3,14,CASSQGDRINTIYF,TGTGCCAGCAGCCAAGGCGACAGGATCAACACCATATATTTT
TRBV6-6,TRBD1,-,TRBJ1-5,15,CASRPDRGYNQPQHF,TGTGCCAGCAGACCGGACAGGGGGTACAATCAGCCCCAGCATTTT
TRBV19,-,-,TRBJ2-5,14,CASSPGLYQETQYF,TGTGCCAGTAGTCCCGGACTTTACCAAGAGACCCAGTACTTC
TRBV7-9,-,-,TRBJ2-5,14,CASGRDTSQETQYF,TGTGCCAGCGGCCGGGACACTAGCCAAGAGACCCAGTACTTC
TRBV7-3,TRBD2,-,TRBJ2-1,18,CASSLIPSRTSGYNEQFF,TGTGCCAGCAGCTTAATCCCCAGCCGGACTAGCGGCTACAATGAGCAGTTCTTC
TRBV28,TRBD1,-,TRBJ1-1,14,CASSLFDRGTEAFF,TGTGCCAGCAGTTTATTTGACAGGGGGACTGAAGCTTTCTTT
TRBV14,-,-,TRBJ2-3,15,CASTQRAGETDTQYF,TGTGCCAGCACCCAAAGGGCCGGGGAAACAGATACGCAGTATTTT
TRBV9,-,-,TRBJ2-7,15,CASSVVAGPNGEQYF,TGTGCCAGCAGCGTAGTGGCAGGCCCCAATGGCGAGCAGTACTTC
TRBV15,-,-,TRBJ1-2,14,CATSRDQGNYGYTF,TGTGCCACCAGCAGAGATCAGGGGAACTATGGCTACACCTTC
TRBV5-8,-,-,TRBJ1-2,14,CASSFMEGGYGYTF,TGTGCCAGCAGCTTTATGGAGGGAGGATATGGCTACACCTTC
TRBV27,TRBD2,-,TRBJ2-1,16,CASSLLTSGGADEQFF,TGTGCCAGCAGTTTATTGACTAGCGGGGGGGCCGATGAGCAGTTCTTC
TRBV6-5,TRBD1,-,TRBJ1-1,14,CASRVGQANTEAFF,TGTGCCAGCAGGGTCGGACAGGCGAACACTGAAGCTTTCTTT
TRBV27,TRBD1,once,TRBJ2-7,14,CASRRQGAFYEQYF,TGTGCCAGCAGGAGACAGGGGGCATTTTACGAGCAGTACTTC
TRBV6-5,TRBD1,-,TRBJ2-1,15,CASTVDRGLIYEQFF,TGTGCCAGCACCGTAGACAGGGGGCTAATCTATGAGCAGTTCTTC
TRBV28,TRBD2,-,TRBJ2-1,17,CASSFSPLAPSYNEQFF,TGTGCCAGCAGTTTTTCCCCACTAGCGCCGTCCTACAATGAGCAGTTCTTC
TRBV28,TRBD1,-,TRBJ1-2,15,CASSIPPGQGQGYTF,TGTGCCAGCAGTATACCACCGGGACAGGGACAAGGCTACACCTTC
TRBV5-4,TRBD1,-,TRBJ1-1,15,CASSRYDRVNTEAFF,TGTGCCAGCAGTCGGTATGACAGGGTGAACACTGAAGCTTTCTTT
TRBV10-3,-,-,TRBJ1-4,15,CAITLNRASAEKLFF,TGTGCCATCACCTTAAACAGGGCGTCGGCTGAAAAACTGTTTTTT
TRBV29-1,TRBD1,-,TRBJ1-4,17,CSVGDRGGPATNEKLFF,TGCAGCGTGGGGGACAGGGGGGGCCCAGCAACTAATGAAAAACTGTTTTTT
TRBV28,TRBD2,-,TRBJ2-1,22,CASTRQEDWTSGAYWADNEQFF,TGTGCCAGCACTAGGCAGGAGGATTGGACTAGCGGGGCCTACTGGGCAGACAATGAGCAGTTCTTC
TRBV6-5,TRBD1,once,TRBJ1-2,15,CASRSPGTEAYGYTF,TGTGCCAGCAGATCCCCCGGGACAGAGGCATATGGCTACACCTTC
TRBV19,TRBD1,once,TRBJ1-2,15,CASRTGVGRNYGYTF,TGTGCCAGCCGGACAGGGGTAGGGAGAAACTATGGCTACACCTTC
TRBV7-2,-,-,TRBJ1-3,16,CASSLSQGLYGNTIYF,TGTGCCAGCAGCCTATCCCAGGGTCTGTATGGAAACACCATATATTTT
TRBV14,TRBD1,-,TRBJ1-2,14,CASSRTDRNYGYTF,TGTGCCAGCAGCCGGACGGACAGGAACTATGGCTACACCTTC
TRBV27,TRBD2,-,TRBJ2-2,17,CASSLTTSGRLIGELFF,TGTGCCAGCAGTTTAACAACTAGCGGGAGACTTATCGGGGAGCTGTTTTTT
TRBV27,-,-,TRBJ1-1,14,CASGRGRGNTEAFF,TGTGCCAGCGGCCGGGGCAGGGGAAACACTGAAGCTTTCTTT
TRBV11-2,-,-,TRBJ1-1,12,CASSFADGDTFF,TGTGCCAGCAGCTTCGCTGACGGGGATACTTTCTTT
TRBV11-2,TRBD2,-,TRBJ2-5,16,CASSLRWREGSETQYF,TGTGCCAGCAGTCTAAGGTGGCGGGAGGGCAGCGAGACCCAGTACTTC
TRBV6-5,-,-,TRBJ1-6,13,CASREGWDSPLHF,TGTGCCAGCAGAGAGGGATGGGATTCACCCCTCCACTTT
TRBV9,-,few,TRBJ2-7,15,CASSPTQGMSLEQYF,TGTGCCAGCAGCCCCACGCAGGGGATGAGTCTCGAGCAGTACTTC
TRBV5-1,-,-,TRBJ1-6,16,CASSLNNGQPNSPLHF,TGCGCCAGCAGCTTAAATAATGGACAGCCGAATTCACCCCTCCACTTT
TRBV7-3,-,-,TRBJ2-1,15,CASSLSAGLYNEQFF,TGTGCCAGCAGCTTAAGTGCTGGACTCTACAATGAGCAGTTCTTC
TRBV19,-,-,TRBJ1-5,17,CASSIRRTLLSNQPQHF,TGTGCCAGTAGTATTAGGAGAACACTTCTGAGCAATCAGCCCCAGCATTTT